One sample yielded the 20 T cell receptor beta chains listed below, sequenced in a study of shared clonotypes between healthy human individuals. The data were produced by immunoSEQ multiplex PCR, yet TCRdb's version contains in-frame clones alone and is incomplete. The table records about 1 million clones, about three quarters of them present only once. The sample comprised memory CD4+ T cells sorted from blood. Subset here: CD45RA-negative fraction. Receptors were obtained from a man between 18 and 29 years old in good health.

The chain carries TRBV29-1 and TRBJ2-1; D might be TRBD1 (6 bases). The ends were cut back, 7 bases at V and 3 bases at J, with 7 bases in the middle. Germline CDR1 reads SQVTM; CDR2 reads ANQGSEA. CDR3 size: 11 residues. CDR3 loop: CSGTVYNEQFF. The CDR3 DNA sequence: TGCAGCGGGACAGTCTACAATGAGCAGTTCTTC.

The rearrangement joins TRBV6-6 to TRBJ2-5, with D uncertain. Germline CDR1 MNHNY, CDR2 SVGAGI (reference sequence). V lost 2 bases and J 2 bases, leaving 15 bases between the germline ends. The CDR3 runs to 16 residues. The CDR3, as DNA: TGTGCCAGCAGTTACCAGGAACTTAGGTTACAAGAGACCCAGTACTTC. It yields the protein CASSYQELRLQETQYF.

V is TRBV19 and J is TRBJ1-2; D is undetermined. Germline V lookup: CDR1 LNHDA, CDR2 SQIVND (reference sequence). Trimming removed 5 bases at V and 7 bases at J, with 17 bases between. The CDR3 sequence is 14 residues long. The CDR3 reads CASSSRAQRRGYTF. CDR3 bases: TGTGCCAGTAGTTCACGGGCCCAAAGACGTGGCTACACCTTC.

A remark on this clone: This may be a read error, as it is one base from a much larger clone. The same CDR3 arises from other DNA sequences in this sample as well. The gene calls are TRBV28 and TRBJ1-2, with TRBD1 identical over 7 bases. V shed 5 bases and J 5 bases; nucleotides not matched to a gene: 2. CDR3 length: 12 amino acids. Germline lookup yields CDR1 MDHEN and CDR2 SYDVKM. CDR3 region: CASSPTGYGYTF. The CDR3 nucleotides are TGTGCCAGCAGTCCGACAGGGTATGGCTACACCTTC.

The chain couples TRBV7-2 to TRBJ2-1, with TRBD2 matching over 10 bases. The germline CDR1 and CDR2 sequences are SGHTA and FQGNSA. The V segment lost 5 bases and the J segment 0 bases; nucleotides outside the gene matches: 7. This CDR3 spans 17 amino acids. The CDR3, as DNA: TGTGCCAGCAGCAAACACGGACTAGCGGACTCCTACAATGAGCAGTTCTTC. It specifies CASSKHGLADSYNEQFF.

The genes are TRBV30 and TRBJ1-5; 8 bases line up with TRBD1. V shed 5 bases, J shed 2 bases, and the junction held 5 bases outside the gene matches. The CDR3 has 14 residues. The germline V gene encodes CDR1 GTSNPN and CDR2 SVGIG (reference sequence). The CDR3, as DNA: TGTGCCTGGGGACAGGGTTTGGGCAATCAGCCCCAGCATTTT. It yields the protein CAWGQGLGNQPQHF.

The V call is TRBV28, the J call TRBJ1-1; tentatively, D is TRBD1 (5 bases). Trimming stripped 2 bases from V and 3 bases from J, with 16 bases between. Germline V CDR1 and CDR2: MDHEN, SYDVKM. There are 16 residues in the CDR3. CDR3 sequence: CASSLEEGLLYTEAFF. CDR3 bases: TGTGCCAGCAGTTTAGAAGAGGGGCTGTTGTACACTGAAGCTTTCTTT.

This rearrangement joins TRBV27 to TRBJ2-3, with 9 bases fitting TRBD2. The CDR3 has 16 amino acids. Germline V lookup: CDR1 MNHEY, CDR2 SMNVEV (reference sequence). V gave up 4 bases and J gave up 2 bases; unmatched junction bases: 7. CDR3 residues: CASSSKAGGYTDTQYF. CDR3 nucleotides: TGTGCCAGCAGTTCAAAAGCGGGGGGCTACACAGATACGCAGTATTTT.

This chain joins TRBV11-2 and TRBJ2-1; possibly TRBD1 for D (5 bases). Germline CDR1 reads SGHAT; CDR2 reads FQNNGV. Between the trimmed V and J ends, which lost 1 base and 8 bases, there was a span of 9 bases. This CDR3 comprises 13 residues. CDR3 sequence (DNA): TGTGCCAGCAGCTTAGGGGTAGGGGATGAGCAGTTCTTC. This encodes CASSLGVGDEQFF.

V gene TRBV10-2 combines with J gene TRBJ2-1, with TRBD1 identical over 8 bases. The CDR3 contains 14 residues. Germline V lookup: CDR1 WSHSY, CDR2 SAAADI. V lost 5 bases to trimming and J lost 6 bases; unmatched junction nucleotides: 6. The CDR3 DNA reads as TGCGCCAGCAGTTGGGCAGGGGGCACCAATGAGCAGTTCTTC. It yields the protein CASSWAGGTNEQFF.

This clone was detected only a few times. A much more abundant neighbour one base away suggests this may be a read error. The same CDR3 also results from other DNA sequences found in this sample. The rearrangement links TRBV9 to TRBJ1-1; D gene ambiguous. V was pared by 0 bases and J by 1 base, with 4 bases between. CDR1 and CDR2 (germline): SGDLS, YYNGEE. The CDR3 length is 13 residues. Written as DNA, the CDR3 is TGTGCCAGCAGCGTAGCCACGAACACTGAAGCTTTCTTT. Protein product: CASSVATNTEAFF.

V gene TRBV7-9 combines with J gene TRBJ2-5, with TRBD2 identical over 7 bases. The CDR3 extends over 14 amino acids. Germline CDR1 and CDR2: SEHNR and FQNEAQ (reference sequence). J lost 3 bases, V lost 5 bases, and 6 bases had no gene match. CDR3 sequence reads: CASSLRGGEETQYF. The CDR3 region has the DNA TGTGCCAGCAGCCTACGGGGAGGGGAAGAGACCCAGTACTTC.

This sequence joins TRBV7-9 and TRBJ1-1, with D tentatively TRBD1 (6 bases). Germline V gives CDR1 SEHNR, CDR2 FQNEAQ (reference sequence). There are 14 residues in the CDR3. Trimming took 2 bases from V and 2 from J, leaving 9 bases between them. This CDR3 reads CASSLYRDNTEAFF. In DNA form, the CDR3 reads TGTGCCAGCAGCTTATACAGGGATAACACTGAAGCTTTCTTT.

The rearrangement joins TRBV20-1 to TRBJ2-5; D not certain. Trimming removed 3 bases from V and 7 bases from J, with 9 bases in between. There are 11 residues in the CDR3. CDR1 and CDR2 (germline): DFQATT, SNEGSKA (reference sequence). CDR3 coding DNA: TGCAGTGCTAGGAATATATTGACCCAGTACTTC. Translating gives CSARNILTQYF.

The chain joins TRBV29-1 to TRBJ2-1; 10 bases fit TRBD1. The length of the CDR3 is 15 residues. Trimming cost V 7 bases and J 6 bases; bases outside gene matches: 12. Germline V gene sequence: CDR1 SQVTM, CDR2 ANQGSEA. CDR3: CSAPSFGQGVNEQFF. CDR3 sequence (DNA): TGCAGCGCCCCCTCTTTTGGACAGGGGGTCAATGAGCAGTTCTTC.

This clone appeared a single time. The chain links TRBV7-8 to TRBJ2-7, with D perhaps matching TRBD1 (6 bases). V was pared by 4 bases and J by 3 bases, with 10 bases between. This CDR3 has 13 residues. Germline assignment: CDR1 SGHVS and CDR2 FQNEAQ. Here the CDR3 reads CASSSDSFYEQYF. In nucleotides, the CDR3 is TGTGCCAGCAGCTCGGACAGTTTCTACGAGCAGTACTTC.

This sequence joins TRBV11-3 and TRBJ1-1; TRBD1 matches 8 bases. J lost 1 base, V lost 5 bases, and 3 bases had no gene match. CDR3 length: 14 amino acids. Germline values: CDR1 SGHNT, CDR2 YENEEA. CDR3 region: CASSATGGNTEAFF. CDR3 bases: TGTGCCAGCAGCGCTACAGGGGGGAACACTGAAGCTTTCTTT.

The genes are TRBV7-2 and TRBJ2-3; 14 bases map to TRBD2. Germline V gene lookup returns CDR1 SGHTA and CDR2 FQGNSA. V lost 3 bases, J lost 6 bases, and 5 bases stayed unmatched. The CDR3 spans 16 residues. CDR3 sequence: CASSFGLAGGWDTQYF. The CDR3 DNA is TGTGCCAGCAGCTTCGGACTAGCGGGGGGATGGGATACGCAGTATTTT.

This clone appeared a few times. This same CDR3 is encoded by further DNA sequences in the sample. The chain carries TRBV5-1 and TRBJ1-1; no clear D. Germline values: CDR1 SGHRS, CDR2 YFSETQ. The CDR3 runs 14 residues. Trimming stripped 0 bases from V and 0 bases from J, with 6 bases between. Here the CDR3 DNA reads TGCGCCAGCAGCTTGGAGGCTATGAACACTGAAGCTTTCTTT. As protein: CASSLEAMNTEAFF.

The chain recombines TRBV2 with TRBJ2-3; D is possibly TRBD2 (6 bases). V gave up 5 bases and J gave up 0 bases, with 15 bases separating them. The CDR3 is 16 residues long. Germline V gene lookup returns CDR1 SNHLY and CDR2 FYNNEI. The CDR3 is CASSLETSFSTDTQYF. The CDR3 nucleotides read TGTGCCAGCAGTTTGGAGACTAGTTTTAGCACAGATACGCAGTATTTT. Using reference TRBV2 and TRBJ2-3 for the parts outside the CDR3, the full variable domain is EPEVTQTPSHQVTQMGQEVILRCVPISNHLYFYWYRQILGQKVEFLVSFYNNEISEKSEIFDDQFSVERPDGSNFTLKIRSTKLEDSAMYFCASSLETSFSTDTQYFGPGTRLTVL.